The sequence of this T cell receptor (beta chain) was determined in a study of Ad26.COV2.S vaccination and SARS-CoV-2 variants. As for treatment: 19 received Ad26.COV2.S at low or high dose, single or two shots; roughly five received placebo; per-sample allocation not given. Sampling happened 63 days after the first vaccine or placebo injection. Sequencing was performed with immunoSEQ multiplex PCR; in TCRdb, only in-frame clones are kept and a portion is missing. The sample contains under 550,000 clones, approximately 92% of which appear only once. CDR1 is LGHNA and CDR2 is YSLEER in the germline V gene. The V and J ends lost 1 base and 1 base, in that order; junction bases with no gene match: 5. This CDR3 has 18 residues.

Sample: peripheral blood, taken in a trial of Ad26.COV2.S vaccine versus placebo. The TCR comes from a person aged 18-60 years who received the Ad26.COV2.S COVID-19 vaccine or a placebo. The V call is TRBV4-3, the J call TRBJ2-2; 11 bases fit TRBD2. The CDR3 region has the DNA TGCGCCAGCAGCCAAGGTCTCCTAGCGGGAGGGAACACCGGGGAGCTGTTTTTT. It translates to CASSQGLLAGGNTGELFF.